One T cell receptor beta chain is described in this entry. These data originate in a study of blood T cell repertoires in COVID-19. Study at large: Samples of COVID-19 (acute and convalescent) were obtained from the United States, Italy and Spain. PBMCs, B-cell-depleted T cells, or T cells provided the cDNA or gDNA that made up the material.

The CDR3 is 15 amino acids. V lost 5 bases and J lost 2, with 13 bases in between. Germline V CDR1 and CDR2: MGHRA, YSYEKL. Original handling: How many nucleated cells were present was estimated from reference gene primer amplification. Here immunoSEQ multiplex PCR was the method, and the copy in TCRdb shows in-frame clones only, minus some. Clonal size and the V and J genes are those of that table, whereas D and trimming came from the DNA. The profile covers under 300,000 clones, with nearly 90% appearing a single time and approximately 0.8% taken by the ten largest. The source is a woman in her twenties or thirties with acute or convalescent COVID-19. V and J are TRBV4-1 and TRBJ1-5, with D uncertain. Sequenced material: peripheral blood. CDR3 sequence: CASSFGPSGNQPQHF. CDR3 bases: TGCGCCAGCAGCTTTGGTCCCTCGGGCAATCAGCCCCAGCATTTT.